Here is one T cell receptor (beta chain) with its context. These data come from a study of cytomegalovirus exposure and HLA in healthy donors. PCR involved 60 Vbeta and 13 Jbeta primers. Sequencing was performed with immunoSEQ multiplex PCR; in TCRdb, only in-frame clones are kept and a portion is missing. The sample consists of about 190,000 clones, about 80% of them appearing once. Germline-derived CDR1 and CDR2 are SGHRS and YFSETQ. CDR3 length: 14 amino acids. Sequenced input: PBMCs. This chain joins TRBV5-1 and TRBJ2-5, with D possibly matching TRBD1 (5 bases). The last part of the DNA fits TRBJ2-7 better; the J call may be wrong. This receptor was identified in a woman in her forties or fifties in good health and CMV-seropositive. The chain's CDR3 is CASSLAGISYEQYF. CDR3 DNA: TGCGCCAGCAGCTTGGCAGGGATCTCCTACGAGCAGTACTTC.